One sample yielded the 10 T cell receptor beta chains listed below, sequenced in a study of blood T cell repertoires in COVID-19. Libraries were prepared by immunoSEQ multiplex PCR; TCRdb keeps only in-frame clonotypes and omits some of them. The table includes fewer than 300,000 clones, approximately 90% detected once. Sequencing was done on a sample of PBMCs or T cells enriched from blood (not recorded which). The receptors were sampled from a man in his forties who had recovered from COVID-19.

This sequence joins TRBV27 and TRBJ2-7; 9 bases align to TRBD1. The CDR3 length is 14 residues. Losses at the gene ends were 5 bases for V and 2 bases for J; bases not matched to a gene: 4. Germline V CDR1 and CDR2: MNHEY, SMNVEV (reference sequence). CDR3 protein: CASSRTGEAYEQYF. The CDR3 bases are TGTGCCAGCAGTAGGACAGGGGAAGCCTACGAGCAGTACTTC.

CDR3 nucleotides: TGTGCCAGCAGTTTAGGGGCGGGAGGCTACAATGAGCAGTTCTTC. Its protein product is CASSLGAGGYNEQFF. The genes are TRBV27 and TRBJ2-1; 8 bases line up with TRBD2. Germline CDR1 MNHEY, CDR2 SMNVEV (reference sequence). The CDR3 contains 15 residues. The V gene end was trimmed by 2 bases and the J gene end by 3 bases; junction bases not matched to a gene: 3.

This chain links TRBV7-2 with TRBJ1-1; D not certain. The CDR3 consists of 17 residues. CDR1 and CDR2 (germline): SGHTA, FQGNSA. The V end lost 1 base, the J end lost 2 bases, and 17 bases lay between the germline ends. The CDR3 region has the DNA TGTGCCAGCAGCTTAGTAGGCGGTTTTCCGGGTAACACTGAAGCTTTCTTT. Protein: CASSLVGGFPGNTEAFF.

The gene calls are TRBV9 and TRBJ2-3; D is perhaps TRBD1 (6 bases). Germline CDR1 SGDLS, CDR2 YYNGEE. V was shortened by 1 base and J by 1 base, with 7 bases between the two germline ends. The CDR3 has 14 residues. CDR3 nucleotides: TGTGCCAGCAGCGTACGGACAGGCACAGATACGCAGTATTTT. Encoded protein: CASSVRTGTDTQYF.

The gene calls are TRBV11-3 and TRBJ2-3; perhaps TRBD1 as D (5 bases). Trimming pared 1 base from V and 0 bases from J, leaving 11 bases between. Germline V gene lookup returns CDR1 SGHNT and CDR2 YENEEA. This CDR3 is 16 amino acids long. Written as DNA, the CDR3 is TGTGCCAGCAGCTTAGGATCGACAGCTAGCACAGATACGCAGTATTTT. Its protein is CASSLGSTASTDTQYF.

The J gene is TRBJ2-1, the V gene TRBV5-6; 10 bases align to TRBD1. CDR1 SGHDT and CDR2 YYEEEE come from the germline V gene. The V gene end was trimmed by 3 bases and the J gene end by 3 bases; junction bases not matched to a gene: 0. The CDR3 is 14 amino acids. The CDR3, as DNA: TGTGCCAGCAGCTGGACAGGGGGCTACAATGAGCAGTTCTTC. Amino acids: CASSWTGGYNEQFF. The variable domain in full, with the rest retrieved from reference TRBV5-6 and TRBJ2-1, is DAGVTQSPTHLIKTRGQQVTLRCSPKSGHDTVSWYQQALGQGPQFIFQYYEEEERQRGNFPDRFSGHQFPNYSSELNVNALLLGDSALYLCASSWTGGYNEQFFGPGTRLTVL.

V is TRBV21-1 and J is TRBJ1-2; the listed D gene, TRBD1, was not tested against the DNA. TRBV21-1 is tagged as a pseudogene. The CDR3 totals 13 residues. For the CDR3, the DNA is TGTGCCAGCAGCGTACAGGGGGCGGTTGGCTACACCTTC. Protein product: CASSVQGAVGYTF.

The chain couples TRBV9 to TRBJ2-5, with TRBD2 as a possible D gene (6 bases). The length of the CDR3 is 14 residues. V lost 0 bases and J 2 bases, leaving 8 bases between the germline ends. The V gene's germline CDR1 is SGDLS and CDR2 YYNGEE. The DNA for the CDR3 is TGTGCCAGCAGCGTAGGGGGAGGACAAGAGACCCAGTACTTC. Translation: CASSVGGGQETQYF.

This CDR3 is CASRILQGATYEQYF. The CDR3 bases are TGTGCCAGCCGAATTCTCCAGGGGGCGACCTACGAGCAGTACTTC. The chain is built from TRBV27 and TRBJ2-7; 8 nucleotides align to TRBD1. Trimming at V came to 8 bases and at J to 2 bases, leaving 11 bases not matched to a gene. The CDR3 length is 15 residues. The germline gives CDR1 MNHEY, CDR2 SMNVEV (reference sequence).

With respect to this clone: In the same sample, other DNA sequences code for this CDR3. The chain carries TRBV27 and TRBJ2-7, with 7 bases lining up with TRBD2. J gave up 0 bases and V 3 bases, and 2 bases lay outside the gene matches. Germline CDR1 is MNHEY and CDR2 is SMNVEV (reference sequence). The CDR3 extends over 14 amino acids. This CDR3 is CASSLAGVSYEQYF. Here the CDR3 DNA reads TGTGCCAGCAGTTTGGCGGGAGTCTCCTACGAGCAGTACTTC.